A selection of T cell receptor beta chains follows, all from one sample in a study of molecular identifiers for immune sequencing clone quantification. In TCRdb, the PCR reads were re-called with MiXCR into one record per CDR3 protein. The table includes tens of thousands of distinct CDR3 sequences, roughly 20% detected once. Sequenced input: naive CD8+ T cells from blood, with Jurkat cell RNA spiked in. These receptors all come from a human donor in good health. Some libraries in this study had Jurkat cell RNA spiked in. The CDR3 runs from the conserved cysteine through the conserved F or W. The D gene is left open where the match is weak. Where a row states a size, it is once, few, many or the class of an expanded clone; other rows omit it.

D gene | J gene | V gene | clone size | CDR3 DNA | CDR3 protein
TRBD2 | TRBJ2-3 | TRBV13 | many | TGTGCCAGCAGCCCGATTTTGGCGGGAGAAACAGAAGATACGCAGTATTTT | CASSPILAGETEDTQYF
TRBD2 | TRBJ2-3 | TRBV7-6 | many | TGTGCCAGCAGCTTAGTTCTAGCGGGAGATACGCAGTATTTT | CASSLVLAGDTQYF
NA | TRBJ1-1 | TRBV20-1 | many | TGCAGTGCTAGATGGTTGTCCCCTGAAGCTTTCTTT | CSARWLSPEAFF
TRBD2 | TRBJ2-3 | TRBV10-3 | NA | TGCGCCATCAGCACCGCGGGACTAGCGGGAGGAATTCAAGATGCGCAGTATTTT | CAISTAGLAGGIQDAQYF
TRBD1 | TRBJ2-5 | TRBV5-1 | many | TGCGCCAGCAGCTTGTACGGGACAGCCCAAGAGACCCAGTACTTC | CASSLYGTAQETQYF
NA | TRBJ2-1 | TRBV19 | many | TGTGCCAGTAGTATAGCTGGGCGGGGTGAGCAGTTCTTC | CASSIAGRGEQFF
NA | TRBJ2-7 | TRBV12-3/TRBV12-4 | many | TGTGCCAGCAGTTTATGGCAGGGCGGTTACGAGCAGTACTTC | CASSLWQGGYEQYF
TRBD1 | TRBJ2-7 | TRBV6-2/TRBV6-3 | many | TGTGCCAGCAGTTTCCCCCGGGACAGATTTCAGGATCAGGACGAGCAGTACTTC | CASSFPRDRFQDQDEQYF
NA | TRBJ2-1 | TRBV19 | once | TGTGCCAGTAAGAGTGGTTGGCCAAATGAGCAGTTCTTC | CASKSGWPNEQFF
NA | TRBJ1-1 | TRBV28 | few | TGTGCCAGCAGTAGACAGACCACTGAAGCTTTCTTT | CASSRQTTEAFF
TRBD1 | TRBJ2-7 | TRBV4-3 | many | TGCGCCAGCAGCCAAGACGGACGAGGACAGGGGCACTACGAGCAGTACTTC | CASSQDGRGQGHYEQYF
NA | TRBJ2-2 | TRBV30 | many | TGTGCCTGGAGTTTTCAGGGGAGTGGGGAGCTGTTTTTT | CAWSFQGSGELFF
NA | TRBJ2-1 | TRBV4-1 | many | TGCGCCAGCAGCCTGCCCGTGGGTGGCTTCTACAATGAGCAGTTCTTC | CASSLPVGGFYNEQFF
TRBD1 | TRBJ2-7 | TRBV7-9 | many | TGTGCCAGCAGCCCGGACAGGGTACTCCACGAGCAGTACTTC | CASSPDRVLHEQYF
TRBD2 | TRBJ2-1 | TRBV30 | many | TGTGCCTGGAGTATCCTAGCGGGAGTTTGGTTTGAGCAGTTCTTC | CAWSILAGVWFEQFF
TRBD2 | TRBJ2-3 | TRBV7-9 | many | TGTGCCAGCAGCTCCCACGCCGGACTAGCGGGAGGGTTTTTGACAGATACGCAGTATTTT | CASSSHAGLAGGFLTDTQYF
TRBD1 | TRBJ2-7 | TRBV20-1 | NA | TGCAGTGCTAGAGATAGAAGTTCGGGACAGGGGGCATCCGAGCAGTACTTC | CSARDRSSGQGASEQYF
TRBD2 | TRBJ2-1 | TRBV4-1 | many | TGCGCCAGCAGCCAGAAAAGCGGGAGCTCCTACAATGAGCAGTTCTTC | CASSQKSGSSYNEQFF
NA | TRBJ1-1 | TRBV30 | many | TGTGCCTGGGCTCGGAGTGCCCCCGGGGAGGCTTTCTTT | CAWARSAPGEAFF
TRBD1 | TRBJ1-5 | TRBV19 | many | TGTGCCAGTAGTATCCGGGACAGATACCATCAGCCCCAGCATTTT | CASSIRDRYHQPQHF
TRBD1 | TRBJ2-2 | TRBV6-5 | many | TGTGCCAGCCGTTCGAGGGACAGGAACACCGGGGAGCTGTTTTTT | CASRSRDRNTGELFF
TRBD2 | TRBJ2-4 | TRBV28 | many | TGTGCCAGCAGTTTTACGGGGACTAGGGAATACTTC | CASSFTGTREYF
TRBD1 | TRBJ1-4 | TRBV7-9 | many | TGTGCCAGCAGCTCCTTTGTTGGAGGGGGCAGCCCGGTTGAAAAACTGTTTTTT | CASSSFVGGGSPVEKLFF
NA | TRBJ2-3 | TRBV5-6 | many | TGTGCCAGCAGCTTGGTCGGGACTAGCACAGATACGCAGTATTTT | CASSLVGTSTDTQYF
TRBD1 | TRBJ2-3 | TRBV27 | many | TGTGCCAGCAGTCCTCGGACAGGAACTAGCACAGATACGCAGTATTTT | CASSPRTGTSTDTQYF
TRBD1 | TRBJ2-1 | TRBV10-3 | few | TGTGCCATCAGTGAGGCCGGGACAGGAATACGTGAGCAGTTCTTC | CAISEAGTGIREQFF
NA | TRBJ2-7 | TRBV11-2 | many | TGTGCCAGCAGCTTAGGAGGGGCCCCCTACGAGCAGTACTTC | CASSLGGAPYEQYF
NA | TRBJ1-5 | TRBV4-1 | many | TGCGCCAGCAGCCAAGATTCCTACGGGTATAGCAATCAGCCCCAGCATTTT | CASSQDSYGYSNQPQHF
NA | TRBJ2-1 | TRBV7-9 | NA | TGTGCCAGCAGCTTGGACTTTGATGAGCAGTTCTTC | CASSLDFDEQFF
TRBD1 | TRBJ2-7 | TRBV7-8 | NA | TGTGCCAGCAGCGCAAGGACAGGGGGGACCTACGAGCAGTACTTC | CASSARTGGTYEQYF
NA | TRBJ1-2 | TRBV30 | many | TGTGCCTGGAGGGACAACCCTGGCTACACCTTC | CAWRDNPGYTF
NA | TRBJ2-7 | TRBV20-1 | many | TGCAGTGCTCGGGGGTTTGAGGGGAGCTCCTACGAGCAGTACTTC | CSARGFEGSSYEQYF
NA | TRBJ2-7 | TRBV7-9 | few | TGTGCCAGCAGCCTCGAACAGGGTTTCTACGAGCAGTACTTC | CASSLEQGFYEQYF
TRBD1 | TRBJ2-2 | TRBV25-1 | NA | TGTGCCAGCAGTCTAACTCACAGGGGCGCCGGGGAGCTGTTTTTT | CASSLTHRGAGELFF
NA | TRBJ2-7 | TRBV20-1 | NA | TGCAGTGCTAAGGCTCGTAGCTCCTACGAGCAGTACTTC | CSAKARSSYEQYF
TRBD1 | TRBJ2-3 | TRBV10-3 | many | TGTGCCATCAGTGAGGGGACAGGCACAGATACGCAGTATTTT | CAISEGTGTDTQYF
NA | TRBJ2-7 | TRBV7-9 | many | TGTGCCAGCAGCTCGACGCGGTTTTCGGGTTTCTACGAGCAGTACTTC | CASSSTRFSGFYEQYF
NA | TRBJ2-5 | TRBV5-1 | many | TGCGCCAGCAGCTTCTCCTCGGATGGACAGTATGAGACCCAGTACTTC | CASSFSSDGQYETQYF
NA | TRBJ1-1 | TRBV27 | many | TGTGCCAGCAGCCGCGGTTCAGTGAACACTGAAGCTTTCTTT | CASSRGSVNTEAFF
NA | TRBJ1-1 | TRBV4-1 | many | TGCGCCAGCAGCCAAGTGGGCCAAGCTTTCTTT | CASSQVGQAFF